One sample yielded the 2 T cell receptor beta chains listed below, sequenced in a study of T cells after yellow fever vaccination. TCRdb redid the calling of the 5' RACE reads with MiXCR, one entry per CDR3 protein. The sample carries some 340,000 distinct CDR3 sequences, around 10% recorded once. Sequences were derived from CD4+ T cells sorted from PBMCs, sampled 45 days after the yellow fever booster vaccination. The receptor source for this set is a man between 18 and 29 years old who received the YFV17D yellow fever vaccine.

This clonotype was detected many times. The rearrangement links TRBV6-1 to TRBJ1-2; a possible D gene is TRBD1 (5 bases). V was shortened by 4 bases and J by 4 bases, with 16 bases between the two germline ends. Germline V lookup: CDR1 MNHNS, CDR2 SASEGT. This CDR3 spans 15 amino acids. The CDR3 loop is CASSADSALGYGYTF. The CDR3 nucleotides read TGTGCCAGCAGTGCAGACAGCGCCTTAGGCTATGGCTACACCTTC.

The chain recombines TRBV7-2 with TRBJ2-1; D might be TRBD1 or TRBD2, each matching 5 bases. The germline CDR1 and CDR2 sequences are SGHTA and FQGNSA. The CDR3 is made up of 11 amino acids. Trimming shortened V by 5 bases and J by 10 bases, and 9 bases separated the two germline ends. CDR3 residues: CASSRDREQFF. The CDR3 bases are TGTGCCAGCAGCCGGGACCGGGAGCAGTTCTTC.